This TCR beta chain was identified in a study of T cell repertoires in cytomegalovirus infection. Details on this clonotype: The antigen remains undetermined.

Germline CDR1 reads MDHEN; CDR2 reads SYDVKM. CDR3 length equals 15 residues. V shed 5 bases, J shed 6 bases, and the junction held 6 bases outside the gene matches. TCRdb ran MiXCR on the reads and lists one entry per CDR3 protein. The table has under 90,000 distinct CDR3 sequences, approximately 22% seen once. Sequenced sample: PBMCs, sequenced either directly or after in vitro stimulation (not recorded which). The TCR originated in a human donor in good health (CMV status not recorded). Some clones in this sample may be carry-over from other donors' samples. The V call is TRBV28, the J call TRBJ2-1, with 11 bases that match TRBD2. CDR3 nucleotides: TGTGCCAGCAGTGCTGGGACTAGCGGATCCAATGAGCAGTTCTTC. Protein sequence: CASSAGTSGSNEQFF.